This is a list of T cell receptor beta chains from one sample in a study of T cells after somatic rescue of genetic block. Repertoires were generated with immunoSEQ multiplex PCR, while TCRdb's copy carries only in-frame clones and drops some. The sample records about 72,000 clones, approximately 90% being singletons. Input material: peripheral blood mononuclear cells (PBMCs). Receptors were obtained from a man in his thirties or forties. Each CDR3 is given with its conserved first and last residue. The D gene is left open where the match is weak. Rows may omit the clone size; those that give it use once, few, many or a size class.

.,TRBV6-4,TRBJ1-5,TRBD1,CASSDGTGDDAQPQHF,TGTGCCAGCAGTGACGGGACAGGGGACGACGCCCAGCCCCAGCATTTT
.,TRBV19,TRBJ2-7,.,CASRLSSGDLYEQYF,TGTGCCAGTCGTCTGTCCAGCGGAGATCTTTACGAGCAGTACTTC
.,TRBV28,TRBJ2-3,.,CASRETLTTDTQYF,TGTGCCAGCAGGGAGACATTGACCACAGATACGCAGTATTTT
.,TRBV4-1,TRBJ2-7,.,CASSLKGLGERPYEQYF,TGCGCCAGCAGCCTAAAGGGGTTGGGGGAGAGACCCTACGAGCAGTACTTC
.,TRBV28,TRBJ2-7,.,CASRGGTAGSYEQYF,TGTGCCAGCAGAGGCGGGACAGCGGGCTCCTACGAGCAGTACTTC
.,TRBV7-2,TRBJ1-1,.,CASKSAVMNTEAFF,TGTGCCAGCAAGTCCGCAGTCATGAACACTGAAGCTTTCTTT
.,TRBV27,TRBJ1-6,.,CASSSRRVNSSLHF,TGTGCCAGCAGTTCCCGACGCGTCAATTCTTCCCTCCACTTT
.,TRBV5-1,TRBJ2-7,.,CASSLVAPYEQYF,TGCGCCAGCAGCTTGGTAGCCCCCTACGAGCAGTACTTC
few,TRBV2,TRBJ2-3,TRBD2,CASKNRDYGTDTQYF,TGTGCCAGCAAAAACCGGGACTACGGCACAGATACGCAGTATTTT
.,TRBV28,TRBJ1-1,.,CASKVGVGGPAFF,TGTGCCAGCAAAGTAGGGGTTGGGGGGCCAGCTTTCTTT
.,TRBV9,TRBJ2-2,.,CASSSRTAGGGELFF,TGTGCCAGCAGCTCCCGGACGGCTGGCGGCGGGGAGCTGTTTTTT
.,TRBV28,TRBJ1-2,.,CASTLFGRANYGYTF,TGTGCCAGCACCTTGTTCGGCAGGGCTAACTATGGCTACACCTTC
.,TRBV29-1,TRBJ2-1,TRBD1,CSVVGQGSHEQFF,TGCAGCGTTGTGGGACAGGGGTCCCATGAGCAGTTCTTC
.,TRBV27,TRBJ2-3,TRBD2,CASSGFLAASTDTQYF,TGTGCCAGCAGTGGGTTTCTAGCGGCTAGCACAGATACGCAGTATTTT
once,TRBV6-1,TRBJ2-3,.,CASRRERSTDTQYF,TGTGCCAGCAGGAGGGAGCGGAGCACAGATACGCAGTATTTT
.,TRBV27,TRBJ2-7,.,CASSLYGGYEQYF,TGTGCCAGCAGTTTATACGGGGGCTACGAGCAGTACTTC
.,TRBV10-3,TRBJ2-1,.,CAISESFEQFF,TGTGCCATCAGTGAGTCGTTTGAGCAGTTCTTC
.,TRBV28,TRBJ2-3,TRBD2,CASRARGGTDTQYF,TGTGCCAGCAGGGCCCGGGGGGGTACAGATACGCAGTATTTT
.,TRBV6-5,TRBJ1-1,TRBD1,CASRPNRDRATEAFF,TGTGCCAGCAGGCCTAACCGAGACAGGGCCACTGAAGCTTTCTTT
.,TRBV5-6,TRBJ2-2,.,CASSLVSGTGELFF,TGTGCCAGCAGCCTGGTCAGTGGCACCGGGGAGCTGTTTTTT
once,TRBV25-1,TRBJ2-7,.,CASSASLGTGSYEQYF,TGTGCCAGCAGTGCCTCTCTCGGGACCGGTTCCTACGAGCAGTACTTC
.,TRBV7-9,TRBJ2-1,.,CASSLRSLAYNEQFF,TGTGCCAGCAGCTTAAGGTCTCTGGCCTACAATGAGCAGTTCTTC
.,TRBV7-9,TRBJ2-3,.,CASSQTSTSDEQYF,TGTGCCAGCAGCCAAACCTCAACTAGTGACGAGCAGTATTTT
.,TRBV6-1,TRBJ2-1,.,CASSGGESAIYNEQFF,TGTGCCAGCAGTGGGGGGGAATCCGCGATCTACAATGAGCAGTTCTTC
.,TRBV6-5,TRBJ2-1,TRBD1,CASSYFQGANEQFF,TGTGCCAGCAGTTATTTCCAGGGGGCCAATGAGCAGTTCTTC
.,TRBV7-2,TRBJ2-6,.,CASPPWAGANVLTF,TGTGCCAGCCCCCCGTGGGCTGGGGCCAACGTCCTGACTTTC
.,TRBV4-1,TRBJ2-1,TRBD1,CASSQPGGDEQFF,TGCGCCAGCAGCCAACCAGGGGGAGATGAGCAGTTCTTC
.,TRBV5-1,TRBJ1-3,.,CASADGTPGNTIYF,TGCGCCAGCGCAGACGGGACTCCTGGAAACACCATATATTTT
.,TRBV27,TRBJ2-5,TRBD2,CASSSGGDQETQYF,TGTGCCAGCTCCTCCGGGGGGGACCAAGAGACCCAGTACTTC
.,TRBV18,TRBJ2-1,.,CASSPENVQGFEQFF,TGTGCCAGCTCACCCGAAAACGTACAGGGATTCGAACAGTTCTTC
.,TRBV27,TRBJ2-7,.,CASSSRRQSGAEQYF,TGTGCCAGCAGTTCCCGTCGACAATCAGGGGCGGAGCAGTACTTC
once,TRBV14,TRBJ1-2,.,CASSQTGYGYTF,TGTGCCAGCAGCCAGACAGGCTATGGCTACACCTTC
.,TRBV21-1,TRBJ1-5,.,CASSKPGQGNQPQHF,TGTGCCAGCAGCAAACCGGGACAGGGGAATCAGCCCCAGCATTTT
.,TRBV7-9,TRBJ2-7,.,CASSLVTLGREQYF,TGTGCCAGCAGCTTAGTTACGCTTGGGCGCGAGCAGTACTTC
.,TRBV19,TRBJ2-2,.,CASSIYREGGELFF,TGTGCCAGTAGTATCTACAGGGAGGGCGGGGAGCTGTTTTTT
once,TRBV5-6,TRBJ2-1,.,CASTVNPHNEQFF,TGTGCCAGCACTGTTAATCCCCACAATGAGCAGTTCTTC
once,TRBV5-6,TRBJ2-7,.,CASSARRGKGSPYEQYF,TGTGCCAGCAGCGCCCGGAGAGGGAAGGGGTCTCCCTACGAGCAGTACTTC
.,TRBV27,TRBJ2-7,.,CASSLWFRDEQYF,TGTGCCAGCAGTTTATGGTTCAGGGACGAGCAGTACTTC
.,TRBV5-4,TRBJ2-1,TRBD2,CASSLSGGPRQFF,TGTGCCAGCAGCTTGAGCGGGGGCCCCAGGCAGTTCTTC
.,TRBV18,TRBJ2-5,.,CASSPGVYQETQYF,TGTGCCAGCTCACCAGGGGTGTACCAAGAGACCCAGTACTTC
.,TRBV19,TRBJ1-2,.,CASSIPRWGYTF,TGTGCCAGTAGTATTCCGAGGTGGGGCTACACCTTC
.,TRBV10-3,TRBJ2-3,TRBD2,CAISATSGSVDTQYF,TGTGCCATCAGTGCAACTAGCGGGAGTGTAGATACGCAGTATTTT
.,TRBV10-3,TRBJ2-3,.,CAISESSGNSPDTQYF,TGTGCCATCAGTGAGTCGAGTGGTAACTCCCCAGATACGCAGTATTTT
.,TRBV11-2,TRBJ2-7,.,CASSLGPGDSYEQYF,TGTGCCAGCAGCTTAGGTCCAGGGGATTCCTACGAGCAGTACTTC
.,TRBV30,TRBJ2-1,TRBD2,CAWSRAGGAYNEQFF,TGTGCCTGGAGTAGGGCGGGGGGGGCCTACAATGAGCAGTTCTTC